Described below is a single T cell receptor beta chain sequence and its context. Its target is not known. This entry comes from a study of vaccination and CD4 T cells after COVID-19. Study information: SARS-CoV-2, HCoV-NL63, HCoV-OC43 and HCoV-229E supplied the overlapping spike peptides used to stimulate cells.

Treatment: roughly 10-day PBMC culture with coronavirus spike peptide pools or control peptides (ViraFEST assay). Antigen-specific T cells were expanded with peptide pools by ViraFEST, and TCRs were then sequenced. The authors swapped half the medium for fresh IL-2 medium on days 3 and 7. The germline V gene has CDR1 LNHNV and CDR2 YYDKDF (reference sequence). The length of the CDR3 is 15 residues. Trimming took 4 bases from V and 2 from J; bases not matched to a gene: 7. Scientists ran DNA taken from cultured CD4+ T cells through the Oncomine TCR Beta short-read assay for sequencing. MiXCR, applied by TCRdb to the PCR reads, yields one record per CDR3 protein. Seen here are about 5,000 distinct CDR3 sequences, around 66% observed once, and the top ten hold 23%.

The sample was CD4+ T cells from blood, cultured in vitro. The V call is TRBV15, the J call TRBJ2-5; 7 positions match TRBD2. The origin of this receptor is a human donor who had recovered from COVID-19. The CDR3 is CATSTPGAGQETQYF. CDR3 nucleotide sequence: TGTGCCACCAGCACCCCTGGAGCGGGGCAAGAGACCCAGTACTTC.